This TCR beta chain originates from a study of T cell responses to AZD1222 COVID-19 vaccine. Produced via immunoSEQ multiplex PCR; TCRdb's table is partial and in-frame only. This table has 100,000 to 150,000 clones, approximately 94% appearing once. As concerns this clone: Its antigen is unknown. One end of the junction varies from germline; a read error may be responsible.

This CDR3 spans 16 amino acids. The V gene's germline CDR1 is MNHNS and CDR2 SASEGT. General study results and limits: The donors showed a predominance of white British ancestry and of females, with possible underestimation of clonal diversity. Repertoires were sampled only after the peak T cell response. Regions 160-218 and 743-854 dominated among vaccine-associated CD4 TCRs spanning spike.

This specimen was peripheral blood, taken on day 0 of AZD1222 vaccination. The chain uses TRBV6-1 and TRBJ1-3; no reliable D call. This TCR was sampled from an adult in good health. The CDR3 coding sequence is TGTGCCAGCAGCGAAGACCGACCGGGCAGTGGAAACACCATATATTTT. Encoded protein: CASSEDRPGSGNTIYF.